This TCR beta chain is drawn from a study of T cells after yellow fever vaccination. This clonotype occurred a few times. TCRdb fed the 5' RACE reads into MiXCR, producing one record per CDR3 protein. The sample contains 350,000 to 550,000 distinct CDR3 sequences, around 19% of which appear only once. Per germline, CDR1 MNHNY and CDR2 SVGAGI (reference sequence). With 4 bases clipped from V and 5 bases from J, the junction kept 10 bases outside the gene matches. The CDR3 loop spans 17 amino acids. The V gene is TRBV6-6, the J gene TRBJ2-5; 13 bases line up with TRBD2. The TCR originated in a man aged 18 to 29 who received the YFV17D yellow fever vaccine. The material sequenced was PBMCs, taken before the yellow fever booster vaccination. The CDR3 here is CASSFQELAGGRETQYF. Here the CDR3 DNA reads TGTGCCAGCAGTTTCCAAGAACTAGCGGGGGGGAGGGAGACCCAGTACTTC.